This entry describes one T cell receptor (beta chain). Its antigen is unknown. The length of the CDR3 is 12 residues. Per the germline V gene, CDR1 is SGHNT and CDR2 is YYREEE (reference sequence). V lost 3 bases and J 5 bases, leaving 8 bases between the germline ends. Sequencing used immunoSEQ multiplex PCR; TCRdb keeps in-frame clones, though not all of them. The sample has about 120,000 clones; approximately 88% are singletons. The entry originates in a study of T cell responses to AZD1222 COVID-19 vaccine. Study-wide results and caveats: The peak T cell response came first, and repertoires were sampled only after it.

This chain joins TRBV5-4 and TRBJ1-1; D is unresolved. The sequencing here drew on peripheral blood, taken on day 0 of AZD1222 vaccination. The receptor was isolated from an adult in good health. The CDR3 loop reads CASSWSGTEAFF. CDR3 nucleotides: TGTGCCAGCAGCTGGAGTGGGACTGAAGCTTTCTTT.